This T cell receptor beta chain was sequenced for a study of a mutant IDH1 vaccine in newly diagnosed glioma. For the study at large: Eight vaccine injections were given to patients in weeks 1, 3, 5, 7, 11, 15, 19 and 23. With temozolomide cycles, or 4-6 weeks after radiotherapy alone, vaccination was started.

Germline assignment: CDR1 LNHDA and CDR2 SQIVND (reference sequence). Trimming stripped 3 bases from V and 3 bases from J, with 14 bases between. The CDR3 has 16 residues. Regarding time point: week 11, during vaccination. The study gave 300 ug of mutant IDH1 20-mer peptide per vaccine dose, with topical imiquimod. This clone has only one observation. Its target is unknown. Clones were read by immunoSEQ multiplex PCR, and TCRdb kept only the in-frame ones, dropping some. The sample has approximately 24,000 clones, 70% to 80% seen once. This sample comprised PBMCs, obtained from a glioma patient whose treatment included an IDH1 peptide vaccine. The rearrangement joins TRBV19 to TRBJ2-2; D gene ambiguous. The TCR sequence derives from a woman aged 18-30 years with glioma. The CDR3 reads CASSIQGRLDTGELFF. The CDR3 nucleotides are TGTGCCAGTAGTATTCAAGGACGGCTCGACACCGGGGAGCTGTTTTTT.